This TCR beta chain was sequenced for a study of follicular helper T cells after annual influenza vaccination. Whole-study context: Sampling occurred days 0, 7 and 28 after each influenza vaccination. Across the 2013-2014, 2014-2015 and 2015-2016 vaccination seasons, some subjects were resampled. Study results and limitations: ICOS+CD38+ cTfh clonality change tracked circulating plasmablast frequency change.

The germline V and J ends were trimmed by 6 bases and 0 bases, with 14 bases remaining between them. The CDR3 runs to 15 residues. Germline CDR1 reads MGHRA; CDR2 reads YSYEKL. Repertoires were generated with immunoSEQ multiplex PCR, while TCRdb's copy carries only in-frame clones and drops some. Of about 10,000 clones in the sample, approximately 82% are singletons; the top ten hold 0.75% to 0.9%. With respect to this clone: Antigen unknown.

Time point denoted: 2014-2015 season, 7 days after vaccination. Donors were community-dwelling with no influenza vaccine in the prior 6 months. The TCR originated in an adult who received the influenza vaccine. Source: CXCR5- memory CD4+ T cells sorted from blood, taken 7 days after influenza vaccination. The V gene is TRBV4-1, the J gene TRBJ1-2; no definite D call. The CDR3 region has the DNA TGCGCCAGCAGTCTTACAGAAGACCCTAACTATGGCTACACCTTC. Translation gives CASSLTEDPNYGYTF.